The rows below give T cell receptor beta chains drawn from one sample of a study of post-analysis software for immune sequencing data. TCRdb analysed the PCR reads with MiXCR anew, one entry per CDR3 protein. This sample has some 260,000 distinct CDR3 sequences, with approximately 34% found just once. Sequencing was carried out using blood. All receptors come from a girl under 18 with multiple sclerosis. Both conserved end residues are part of each CDR3. The D gene is left open where the match is weak. Clone size is given for some rows only: seen once, a few or many times, or a class if the clone is expanded.

TRBJ2-1,TRBV10-3,-,TRBD2,CAISEGPLAGGSYNEQFF,TGTGCCATCAGTGAAGGTCCTCTAGCGGGAGGTTCCTACAATGAGCAGTTCTTC
TRBJ1-5,TRBV4-1,many,-,CASSQTGRGGFYQPQHF,TGCGCCAGCAGCCAGACAGGACGGGGGGGGTTTTATCAGCCCCAGCATTTT
TRBJ1-2,TRBV20-1,-,TRBD1,CSARDPSDRGIYGYTF,TGCAGTGCTAGAGATCCCTCGGACAGGGGGATCTATGGCTACACCTTC
TRBJ1-4,TRBV29-1,many,-,CSVGRRADEKLFF,TGCAGCGTTGGGCGGAGGGCGGATGAAAAACTGTTTTTT
TRBJ1-1,TRBV5-1,-,-,CASSLWQGGNTEAFF,TGCGCCAGCAGCTTGTGGCAGGGAGGAAACACTGAAGCTTTCTTT
TRBJ2-3,TRBV25-1,once,TRBD1,CASNLDRAADTQYF,TGTGCCAGCAATCTGGACAGGGCCGCAGATACGCAGTATTTT
TRBJ2-3,TRBV24-1,-,TRBD2,CAASLIAGGTDTQYF,TGTGCCGCCAGCTTGATAGCGGGAGGAACAGATACGCAGTATTTT
TRBJ2-3,TRBV5-1,many,-,CASSLRQGKDTQYF,TGCGCCAGCAGCTTGAGGCAGGGGAAGGATACGCAGTATTTT
TRBJ1-2,TRBV20-1,few,-,CSAERGGEGYTF,TGCAGTGCAGAGCGGGGGGGGGAGGGCTACACCTTC
TRBJ2-3,TRBV20-1,-,TRBD1,CSASPRGHGWSDTQYF,TGCAGTGCTAGCCCCAGGGGGCATGGTTGGTCAGATACGCAGTATTTT
TRBJ2-3,TRBV5-1,many,-,CASSSPPDTQYF,TGCGCCAGCAGCTCCCCGCCAGATACGCAGTATTTT
TRBJ1-6,TRBV20-1,few,TRBD1,CSARELYRGVKNSPLHF,TGCAGTGCTAGGGAGCTCTACAGGGGAGTAAAAAATTCACCCCTCCACTTT
TRBJ2-2,TRBV5-1,-,TRBD2,CASSATSGATGELFF,TGCGCCAGCAGCGCGACTAGCGGAGCCACCGGGGAGCTGTTTTTT
TRBJ1-1,TRBV12-3/TRBV12-4,few,-,CASSGGLNTEAFF,TGTGCCAGCAGCGGAGGGCTGAACACTGAAGCTTTCTTT
TRBJ2-1,TRBV25-1,many,-,CASSKGAGYDEQFF,TGTGCCAGCAGTAAGGGGGCGGGGTATGATGAGCAGTTCTTC
TRBJ2-1,TRBV29-1,many,TRBD2,CSVRLAGGEQFF,TGCAGCGTTAGACTAGCGGGAGGGGAGCAGTTCTTC
TRBJ2-7,TRBV29-1,once,-,CSVEGPGREQYF,TGCAGCGTTGAAGGTCCCGGGCGCGAGCAGTACTTC
TRBJ2-1,TRBV20-1,many,TRBD2,CSPLGGVNEQFF,TGCAGTCCGTTGGGGGGGGTCAATGAGCAGTTCTTC
TRBJ2-7,TRBV6-4,-,TRBD2,CASSDGLAGGISYEQYF,TGTGCCAGCAGTGACGGACTAGCGGGAGGGATCTCCTACGAGCAGTACTTC
TRBJ1-4,TRBV7-8,few,TRBD1,CVSSAFRDRAKANEKLFF,TGTGTCAGCAGCGCCTTCCGAGACAGGGCTAAAGCTAATGAAAAACTGTTTTTT
TRBJ1-1,TRBV7-9,many,-,CASSAQGDSGRANTEAFF,TGTGCCAGCAGCGCCCAAGGGGACTCGGGTAGGGCCAACACTGAAGCTTTCTTT
TRBJ2-5,TRBV3-1,many,-,CASSQGGAQETQYF,TGTGCCAGCAGCCAAGGGGGAGCTCAAGAGACCCAGTACTTC
TRBJ2-1,TRBV12-3/TRBV12-4,-,TRBD2,CASSEAGTSPSSEQFF,TGTGCCAGCAGTGAGGCCGGGACTAGCCCGAGCAGCGAGCAGTTCTTC
TRBJ2-1,TRBV20-1,many,-,CSATQQGSSYNEQFF,TGCAGTGCTACCCAGCAGGGAAGCTCCTACAATGAGCAGTTCTTC
TRBJ2-3,TRBV7-9,many,TRBD2,CASSLVRLAGGSTDTQYF,TGTGCCAGCAGCTTAGTGCGACTAGCGGGAGGGTCCACAGATACGCAGTATTTT
TRBJ2-1,TRBV20-1,-,TRBD2,CSAYGRASYNEQFF,TGCAGTGCTTACGGGAGGGCCTCCTACAATGAGCAGTTCTTC